These 19 T cell receptor beta chains share one sample of origin, sequenced in a study of cytomegalovirus exposure and HLA in healthy donors. PCR primers comprised 60 Vbeta and 13 Jbeta primers. Using immunoSEQ multiplex PCR, the repertoire was profiled, and TCRdb retains in-frame clones only, with some absent. Here the sample spans fewer than 350,000 clones, 80% to 90% being singletons. The material sequenced was PBMCs. These receptors originate from a woman between 18 and 29 years old in good health and CMV-seronegative.

J is TRBJ1-1 and V is TRBV14; unclear D gene. The V end was cut by 0 bases, the J end by 0 bases, with 8 bases between. The V gene's germline CDR1 is SGHDN and CDR2 FVKESK. The CDR3 sequence is 15 residues long. In DNA form, the CDR3 reads TGTGCCAGCAGCCAAGATGCGCTGCTGAACACTGAAGCTTTCTTT. Amino acids: CASSQDALLNTEAFF.

The chain joins TRBV7-3 to TRBJ1-5; D gene uncertain. Deletions cut 4 bases from V and 7 bases from J, with 11 bases between. This CDR3 contains 13 residues. Germline V gene lookup returns CDR1 SGHTA and CDR2 FQGTGA. In DNA, the CDR3 is TGTGCCAGCAGCTCGGGGTTAGGGCAGCCCCAGCATTTT. The encoded protein is CASSSGLGQPQHF. The variable domain in full, completed from reference TRBV7-3 and TRBJ1-5, reads GAGVSQTPSNKVTEKGKYVELRCDPISGHTALYWYRQSLGQGPEFLIYFQGTGAADDSGLPNDRFFAVRPEGSVSTLKIQRTERGDSAVYLCASSSGLGQPQHFGDGTRLSIL.

This clone occurred a few times. The gene calls are TRBV29-1 and TRBJ1-1; D gene uncertain. Germline V gene sequence: CDR1 SQVTM, CDR2 ANQGSEA. The CDR3 sequence is 14 residues long. The V end lost 6 bases, the J end lost 0 bases, and 14 bases lay between the germline ends. The CDR3 nucleotides are TGCAGCGTCCGCAGGTTACTCATGAACACTGAAGCTTTCTTT. Protein product: CSVRRLLMNTEAFF. Drawing the rest from reference TRBV29-1 and TRBJ1-1, the complete variable domain is SAVISQKPSRDICQRGTSLTIQCQVDSQVTMMFWYRQQPGQSLTLIATANQGSEATYESGFVIDKFPISRPNLTFSTLTVSNMSPEDSSIYLCSVRRLLMNTEAFFGQGTRLTVV.

As to this clone: This specimen includes other DNA sequences encoding the same CDR3. This rearrangement joins TRBV5-1 to TRBJ1-6; D is unclear. The CDR3 sequence is 13 residues long. V lost 0 bases and J 8 bases, leaving 6 bases between the germline ends. Germline-derived CDR1 and CDR2 are SGHRS and YFSETQ. The CDR3 loop is CASSLAGYSPLHF. The CDR3 DNA reads as TGCGCCAGCAGCTTGGCGGGATATTCACCCCTCCACTTT.

The chain couples TRBV5-1 to TRBJ1-2, with 8 bases lining up with TRBD1. V shed 4 bases and J 2 bases; nucleotides not matched to a gene: 7. The CDR3 totals 15 residues. Germline CDR1 is SGHRS and CDR2 is YFSETQ. For the CDR3, the DNA is TGCGCCAGCAGCCTGAGGACAGGGAGGAACTATGGCTACACCTTC. As protein: CASSLRTGRNYGYTF.

This sequence joins TRBV9 and TRBJ1-2; unclear D gene. Germline V lookup: CDR1 SGDLS, CDR2 YYNGEE. V was trimmed by 3 bases and J by 5 bases, leaving 14 bases between them. The CDR3 extends over 14 amino acids. The CDR3 region is CASSERGGGYGYTF. In nucleotides, the CDR3 is TGTGCCAGCAGCGAGCGGGGAGGAGGGTATGGCTACACCTTC.

A note on this clone: Other DNA sequences within the sample encode an identical CDR3. The rearrangement joins TRBV5-1 to TRBJ2-2; TRBD1 matches 10 bases. Unmatched junction bases numbered 2, after V lost 4 bases and J lost 5 bases. CDR3 length equals 14 residues. Per the germline V gene, CDR1 is SGHRS and CDR2 is YFSETQ. The CDR3 DNA reads as TGCGCCAGCAGCCCGGGACAGGGGACCGGGGAGCTGTTTTTT. Its translation: CASSPGQGTGELFF.

V usage is TRBV19 and J usage is TRBJ1-5, with a possible D match to TRBD1 (5 bases). The V and J ends lost 3 bases and 1 base respectively, with 13 bases between them. CDR3 length equals 16 residues. The germline V gene has CDR1 LNHDA and CDR2 SQIVND (reference sequence). The CDR3 region has the DNA TGTGCCAGTAGTATTGGGGGGGGAGGGAGCAATCAGCCCCAGCATTTT. This codes for CASSIGGGGSNQPQHF.

The chain combines TRBV30 with TRBJ2-3; unclear D gene. The V gene lost 5 bases and the J gene lost 0 bases, with 12 bases spanning the gap. The CDR3 is made up of 14 amino acids. Germline CDR1 reads GTSNPN; CDR2 reads SVGIG (reference sequence). The CDR3 sequence is CAWLRSASTDTQYF. The CDR3 DNA sequence: TGTGCCTGGTTGAGATCCGCTAGCACAGATACGCAGTATTTT.

The gene calls are TRBV5-6 and TRBJ1-2, with 7 bases identical to TRBD1. The CDR3 totals 16 residues. Germline V gives CDR1 SGHDT, CDR2 YYEEEE. Trimming removed 5 bases from V and 0 bases from J; junction bases left unmatched: 10. The CDR3: CASSPGQRKSNYGYTF. CDR3 coding DNA: TGTGCCAGCAGTCCGGGACAGAGGAAGTCTAACTATGGCTACACCTTC.

The CDR3 region has the DNA TGTGCCAGCACGGGAGGGAGCACCTACAATGAGCAGTTCTTC. Amino acid sequence: CASTGGSTYNEQFF. This chain joins TRBV5-6 and TRBJ2-1; TRBD2 matches at 8 bases. V was clipped by 6 bases and J by 2 bases; unmatched bases: 4. This CDR3 is 14 amino acids long. Germline V CDR1 and CDR2: SGHDT, YYEEEE.

Of note for this clone: The sample has other DNA sequences that encode this CDR3 too. The chain recombines TRBV27 with TRBJ2-5; 8 positions match TRBD2. The CDR3 runs to 14 residues. The J segment lost 2 bases and the V segment lost 3 bases, leaving 2 bases of the junction unmatched. Germline V gene sequence: CDR1 MNHEY, CDR2 SMNVEV (reference sequence). The CDR3 nucleotides are TGTGCCAGCAGTTTTTTAGCGGGGCAAGAGACCCAGTACTTC. Translation gives CASSFLAGQETQYF.

This rearrangement joins TRBV14 to TRBJ1-2, with 9 bases that match TRBD1. Germline loops: CDR1 SGHDN, CDR2 FVKESK. V lost 4 bases, J lost 5 bases, and 8 bases stayed unmatched. The CDR3 sequence is 15 residues long. CDR3 amino acids: CASSRGTGPIYGYTF. CDR3 nucleotide sequence: TGTGCCAGCAGCCGAGGGACAGGGCCTATTTATGGCTACACCTTC.

This chain joins TRBV11-2 and TRBJ2-3; 11 bases align to TRBD2. This CDR3 comprises 15 residues. Trimming took 2 bases from V and 5 from J; bases not matched to a gene: 3. Germline V CDR1 and CDR2: SGHAT, FQNNGV. CDR3 region: CASSLSGLAGDTQYF. CDR3 bases: TGTGCCAGCAGCTTATCCGGACTAGCGGGAGATACGCAGTATTTT.

V gene TRBV5-1 combines with J gene TRBJ2-3, with D unclear. Germline V gives CDR1 SGHRS, CDR2 YFSETQ. V was cut by 4 bases and J by 0 bases, with 3 bases left in between. There are 12 residues in the CDR3. The CDR3 loop reads CASSGSTDTQYF. The CDR3 bases are TGCGCCAGCAGCGGCAGCACAGATACGCAGTATTTT.

This chain connects TRBV29-1 to TRBJ1-1; 8 bases fit TRBD1. The CDR3 spans 17 residues. V lost 3 bases and J lost 1; bases outside the gene matches: 13. Germline CDR1 SQVTM, CDR2 ANQGSEA. The CDR3 loop reads CSVENLMSGGSNTEAFF. The CDR3 DNA sequence: TGCAGCGTTGAGAATTTGATGTCAGGGGGCTCGAACACTGAAGCTTTCTTT.

This chain's CDR3 is CASSSGLAGAEDEQFF. The CDR3 bases are TGTGCCAGCAGCTCCGGACTAGCGGGGGCCGAGGATGAGCAGTTCTTC. The chain has TRBV11-2 and TRBJ2-1; the match to TRBD2 covers 13 bases. Germline loops: CDR1 SGHAT, CDR2 FQNNGV. The junction had 8 bases not matched to a gene; V was cut back by 4 bases and J by 8 bases. This CDR3 has 16 amino acids.

The rearrangement links TRBV10-3 to TRBJ1-5; a weak D match, TRBD1 (6 bases). V was trimmed by 4 bases and J by 6 bases, leaving 13 bases between them. The CDR3 loop spans 14 amino acids. From germline, CDR1 is ENHRY and CDR2 SYGVKD. The CDR3 here is CAISGQATSQPQHF. For the CDR3, the DNA is TGTGCCATCAGTGGACAGGCAACGTCTCAGCCCCAGCATTTT.

The chain links TRBV6-5 to TRBJ2-4; 10 bases align to TRBD2. CDR1 is MNHEY, CDR2 SVGAGI, per germline. Trimming at V came to 5 bases and at J to 4 bases, leaving 5 bases not matched to a gene. The CDR3 is 15 residues long. The CDR3 nucleotides are TGTGCCAGCAGTACTAGCGGGGACCTTAAAAACATTCAGTACTTC. It yields the protein CASSTSGDLKNIQYF.